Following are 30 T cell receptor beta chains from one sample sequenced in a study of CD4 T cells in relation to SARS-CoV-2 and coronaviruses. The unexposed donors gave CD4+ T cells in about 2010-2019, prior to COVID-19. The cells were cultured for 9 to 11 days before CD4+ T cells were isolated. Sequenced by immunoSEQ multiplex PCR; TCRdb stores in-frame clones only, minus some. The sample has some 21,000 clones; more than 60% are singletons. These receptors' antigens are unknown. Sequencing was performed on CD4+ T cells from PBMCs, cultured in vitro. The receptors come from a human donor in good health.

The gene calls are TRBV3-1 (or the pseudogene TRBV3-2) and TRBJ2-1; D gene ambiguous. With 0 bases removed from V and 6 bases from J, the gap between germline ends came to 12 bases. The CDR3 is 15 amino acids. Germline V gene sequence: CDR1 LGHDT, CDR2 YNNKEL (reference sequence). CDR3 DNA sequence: TGTGCCAGCAGCCAAGATCTCGTAATGCCCAATGAGCAGTTCTTC. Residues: CASSQDLVMPNEQFF.

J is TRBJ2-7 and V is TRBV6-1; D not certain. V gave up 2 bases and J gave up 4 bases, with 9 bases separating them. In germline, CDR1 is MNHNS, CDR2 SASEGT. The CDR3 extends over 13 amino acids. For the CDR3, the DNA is TGTGCCAGCAGTGAATGGGTTAGTTACGAGCAGTACTTC. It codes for CASSEWVSYEQYF.

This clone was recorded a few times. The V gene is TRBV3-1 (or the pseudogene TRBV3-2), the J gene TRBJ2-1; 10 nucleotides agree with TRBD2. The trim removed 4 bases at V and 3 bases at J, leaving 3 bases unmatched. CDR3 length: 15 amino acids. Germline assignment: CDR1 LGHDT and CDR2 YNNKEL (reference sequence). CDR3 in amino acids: CASSPGLADYNEQFF. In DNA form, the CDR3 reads TGTGCCAGCAGCCCAGGACTAGCGGACTACAATGAGCAGTTCTTC.

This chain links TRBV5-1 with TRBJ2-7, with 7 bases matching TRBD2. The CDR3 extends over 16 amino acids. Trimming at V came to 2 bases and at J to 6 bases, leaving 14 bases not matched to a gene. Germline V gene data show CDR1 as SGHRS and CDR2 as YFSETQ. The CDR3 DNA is TGCGCCAGCAGCTTCCACGAGCCGGGAGGACGTAGCGAGCAGTACTTC. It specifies CASSFHEPGGRSEQYF.

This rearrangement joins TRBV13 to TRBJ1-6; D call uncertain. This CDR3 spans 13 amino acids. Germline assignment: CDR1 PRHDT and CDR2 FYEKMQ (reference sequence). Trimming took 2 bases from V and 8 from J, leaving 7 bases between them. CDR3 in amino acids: CASSLTAYSPLHF. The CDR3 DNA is TGTGCCAGCAGCTTAACGGCGTATTCACCCCTCCACTTT.

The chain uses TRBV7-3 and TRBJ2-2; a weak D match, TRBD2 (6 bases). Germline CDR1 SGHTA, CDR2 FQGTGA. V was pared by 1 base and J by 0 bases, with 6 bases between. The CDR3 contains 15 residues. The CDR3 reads CASSLIAANTGELFF. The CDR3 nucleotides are TGTGCCAGCAGCTTAATAGCGGCGAACACCGGGGAGCTGTTTTTT.

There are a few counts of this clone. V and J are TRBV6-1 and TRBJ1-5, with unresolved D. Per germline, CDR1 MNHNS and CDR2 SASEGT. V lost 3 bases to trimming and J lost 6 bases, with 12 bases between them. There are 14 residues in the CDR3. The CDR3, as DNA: TGTGCCAGCAGTGACCCGAGGGTCGGTCAGCCCCAGCATTTT. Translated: CASSDPRVGQPQHF.

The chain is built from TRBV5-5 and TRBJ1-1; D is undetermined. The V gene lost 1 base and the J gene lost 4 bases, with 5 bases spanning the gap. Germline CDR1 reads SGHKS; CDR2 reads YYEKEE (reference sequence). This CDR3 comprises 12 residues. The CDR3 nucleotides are TGTGCCAGCAGCTTGCGGGCCACTGAAGCTTTCTTT. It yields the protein CASSLRATEAFF.

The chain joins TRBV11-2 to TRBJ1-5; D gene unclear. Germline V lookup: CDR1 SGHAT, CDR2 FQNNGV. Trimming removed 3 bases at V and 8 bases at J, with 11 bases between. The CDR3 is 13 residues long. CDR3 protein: CASSFGAAEPQHF. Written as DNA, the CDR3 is TGTGCCAGCAGCTTTGGCGCGGCGGAGCCCCAGCATTTT.

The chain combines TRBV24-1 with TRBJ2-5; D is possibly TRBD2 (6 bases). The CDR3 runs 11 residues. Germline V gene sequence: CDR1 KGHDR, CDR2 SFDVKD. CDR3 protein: CAAGGTETQYF. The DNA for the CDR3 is TGTGCAGCGGGCGGGACGGAGACCCAGTACTTC.

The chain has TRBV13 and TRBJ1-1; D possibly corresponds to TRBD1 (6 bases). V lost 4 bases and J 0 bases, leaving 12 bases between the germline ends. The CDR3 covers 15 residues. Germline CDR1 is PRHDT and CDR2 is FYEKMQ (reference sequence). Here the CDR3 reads CASSSWGGMNTEAFF. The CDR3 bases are TGTGCCAGCAGCTCCTGGGGGGGCATGAACACTGAAGCTTTCTTT.

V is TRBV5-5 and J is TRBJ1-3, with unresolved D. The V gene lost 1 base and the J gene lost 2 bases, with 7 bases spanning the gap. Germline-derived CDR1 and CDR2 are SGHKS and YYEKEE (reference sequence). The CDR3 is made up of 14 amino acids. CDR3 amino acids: CASSLSPAGNTIYF. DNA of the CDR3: TGTGCCAGCAGCTTGTCGCCAGCTGGAAACACCATATATTTT.

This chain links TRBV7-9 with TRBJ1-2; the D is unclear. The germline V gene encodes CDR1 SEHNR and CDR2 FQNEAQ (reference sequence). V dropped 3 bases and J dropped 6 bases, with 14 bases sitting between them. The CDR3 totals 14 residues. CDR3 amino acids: CASSLLGSQHGYTF. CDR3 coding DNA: TGTGCCAGCAGCTTGTTGGGCAGCCAGCATGGCTACACCTTC.

CDR3 residues: CASSQHGADEQYF. The CDR3, as DNA: TGTGCCAGCAGCCAACACGGAGCGGACGAGCAGTACTTC. The chain uses TRBV7-6 and TRBJ2-7; D is possibly TRBD2 (5 bases). CDR1 is SGHVS, CDR2 FNYEAQ, per germline. The CDR3 is made up of 13 amino acids. V was pared by 5 bases and J by 5 bases, with 13 bases between.

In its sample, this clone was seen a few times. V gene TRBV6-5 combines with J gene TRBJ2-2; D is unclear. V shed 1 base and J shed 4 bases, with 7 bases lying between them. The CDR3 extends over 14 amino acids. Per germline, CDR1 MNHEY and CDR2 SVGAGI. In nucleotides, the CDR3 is TGTGCCAGCAGTTACTGGGCGAGCACCGGGGAGCTGTTTTTT. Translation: CASSYWASTGELFF.

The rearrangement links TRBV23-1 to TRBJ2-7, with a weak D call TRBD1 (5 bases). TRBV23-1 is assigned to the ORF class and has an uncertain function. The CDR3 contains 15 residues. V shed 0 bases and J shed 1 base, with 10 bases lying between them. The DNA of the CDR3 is TGCGCCAGCAGTCAATCTGGGGCAGTGTCCTACGAGCAGTACTTC. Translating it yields CASSQSGAVSYEQYF.

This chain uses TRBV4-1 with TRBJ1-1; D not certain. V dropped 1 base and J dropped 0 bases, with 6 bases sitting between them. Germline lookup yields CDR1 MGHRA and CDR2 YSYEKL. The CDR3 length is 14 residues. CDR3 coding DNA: TGCGCCAGCAGCCAAGCTACCGTGAACACTGAAGCTTTCTTT. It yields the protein CASSQATVNTEAFF.

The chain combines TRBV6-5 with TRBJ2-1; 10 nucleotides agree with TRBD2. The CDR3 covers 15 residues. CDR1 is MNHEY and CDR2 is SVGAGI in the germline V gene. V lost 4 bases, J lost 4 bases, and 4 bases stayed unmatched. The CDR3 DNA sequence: TGTGCCAGCAGTTTAACTAGCGGGGTTTACAATGAGCAGTTCTTC. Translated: CASSLTSGVYNEQFF.

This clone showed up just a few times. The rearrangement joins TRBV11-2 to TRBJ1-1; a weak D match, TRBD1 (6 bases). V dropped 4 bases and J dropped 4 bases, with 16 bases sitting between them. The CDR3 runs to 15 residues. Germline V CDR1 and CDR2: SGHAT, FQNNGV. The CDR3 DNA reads TGTGCCAGCAGCTCTGGCATGGGGGGGGCCACTGAAGCTTTCTTT. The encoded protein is CASSSGMGGATEAFF.

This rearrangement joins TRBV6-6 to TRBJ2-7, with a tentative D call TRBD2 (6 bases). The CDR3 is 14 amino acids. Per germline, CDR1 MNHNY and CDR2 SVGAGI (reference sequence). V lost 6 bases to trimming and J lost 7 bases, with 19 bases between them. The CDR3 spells CASSPGTFHGEQYF. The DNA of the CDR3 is TGTGCCAGCAGCCCCGGGACTTTCCACGGGGAGCAGTACTTC.

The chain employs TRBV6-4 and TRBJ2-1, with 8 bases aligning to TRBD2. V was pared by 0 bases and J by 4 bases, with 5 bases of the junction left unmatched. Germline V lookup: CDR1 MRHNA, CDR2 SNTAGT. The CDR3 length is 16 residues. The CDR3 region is CASSDSLSGDYNEQFF. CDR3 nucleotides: TGTGCCAGCAGTGACTCCCTTAGCGGGGATTACAATGAGCAGTTCTTC.

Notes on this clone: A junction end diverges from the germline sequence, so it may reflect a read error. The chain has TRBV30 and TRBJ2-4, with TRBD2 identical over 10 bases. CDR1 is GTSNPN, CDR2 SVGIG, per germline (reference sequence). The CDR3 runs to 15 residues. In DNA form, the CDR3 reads TGTGCCTTGAGTAACATAGCGGGAGGCAAAAACATTCAGTACTTC. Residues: CALSNIAGGKNIQYF. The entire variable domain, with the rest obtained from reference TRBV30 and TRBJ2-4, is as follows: SQTIHQWPATLVQPVGSPLSLECTVEGTSNPNLYWYRQAAGRGLQLLFYSVGIGQISSEVPQNLSASRPQDRQFILSSKKLLLSDSGFYLCALSNIAGGKNIQYFGAGTRLSVL.

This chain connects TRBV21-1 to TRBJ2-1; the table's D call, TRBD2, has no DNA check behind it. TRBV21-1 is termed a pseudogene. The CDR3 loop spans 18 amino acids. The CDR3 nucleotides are TGTGCCAGCAGCACTAAAAGCCCCCGGGAGGACAGTAACGATGAGCAGTTCTTC. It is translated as CASSTKSPREDSNDEQFF.

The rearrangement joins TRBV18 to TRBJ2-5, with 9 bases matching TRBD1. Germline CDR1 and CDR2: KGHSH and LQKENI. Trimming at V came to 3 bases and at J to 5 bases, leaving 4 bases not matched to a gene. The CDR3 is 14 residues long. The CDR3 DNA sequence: TGTGCCAGCTCACCCGGGACAGGGCGGGAGACCCAGTACTTC. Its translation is CASSPGTGRETQYF.

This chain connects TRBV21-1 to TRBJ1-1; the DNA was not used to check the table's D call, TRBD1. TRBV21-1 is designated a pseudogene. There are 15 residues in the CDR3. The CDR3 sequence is CASSKVGQRNTEAFF. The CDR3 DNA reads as TGTGCCAGCAGCAAAGTGGGACAGCGGAACACTGAAGCTTTCTTT.

The CDR3 DNA reads TGTGCCACCAGTGACGCTAGCGGAACTAGCACAGATACGCAGTATTTT. This gives the protein CATSDASGTSTDTQYF. This sequence joins TRBV24-1 and TRBJ2-3; the match to TRBD2 covers 7 bases. With V trimmed by 4 bases and J by 0 bases, 6 bases remained unmatched. This CDR3 has 16 residues. Looked up from germline, CDR1 is KGHDR and CDR2 is SFDVKD.

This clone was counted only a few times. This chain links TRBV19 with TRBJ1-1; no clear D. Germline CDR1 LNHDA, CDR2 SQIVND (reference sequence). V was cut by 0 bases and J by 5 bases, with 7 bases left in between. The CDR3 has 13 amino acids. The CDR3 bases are TGTGCCAGTAGTATAGATCGGCGGACTGAAGCTTTCTTT. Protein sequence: CASSIDRRTEAFF.

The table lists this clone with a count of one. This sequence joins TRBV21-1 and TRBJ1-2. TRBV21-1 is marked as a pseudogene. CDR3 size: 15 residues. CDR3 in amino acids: CASSIADGANYGYTF. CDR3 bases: TGTGCCAGCAGCATTGCGGACGGCGCTAACTATGGCTACACCTTC.

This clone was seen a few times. CDR3 bases: TGTGCCAGCAGCCAAGTGGGGGGCAGGGGGTTTTTTGATTCACCCCTCCACTTT. This sequence encodes CASSQVGGRGFFDSPLHF. The chain uses TRBV14 and TRBJ1-6; TRBD1 agrees at 7 bases. Germline CDR1 reads SGHDN; CDR2 reads FVKESK. Unmatched junction bases numbered 14, after V lost 1 base and J lost 8 bases. This CDR3 spans 18 amino acids. The whole variable domain, filled in from reference TRBV14 and TRBJ1-6, reads EAGVTQFPSHSVIEKGQTVTLRCDPISGHDNLYWYRRVMGKEIKFLLHFVKESKQDESGMPNNRFLAERTGGTYSTLKVQPAELEDSGVYFCASSQVGGRGFFDSPLHFGNGTRLTVT.

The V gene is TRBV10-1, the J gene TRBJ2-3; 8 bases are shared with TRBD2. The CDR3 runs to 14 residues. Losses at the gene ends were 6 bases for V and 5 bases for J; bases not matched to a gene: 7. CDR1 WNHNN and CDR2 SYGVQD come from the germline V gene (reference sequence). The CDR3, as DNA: TGCGCCAGCAGCCCGGGGGGGGCTGGAGATACGCAGTATTTT. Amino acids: CASSPGGAGDTQYF.